The 29 T cell receptor beta chains reported below all come from one sample, sequenced in a study of shared clonotypes between healthy human individuals. The repertoire was sequenced with immunoSEQ multiplex PCR; TCRdb's copy has only in-frame clones and lacks some. The table has around 2,000,000 clones, 85% to 95% seen once; the top ten hold around 1%. Selected positively for CCR7 and CD45RO-negative, naive CD8 cells excluded terminally differentiated effector memory CD45RA+ cells. The sample was naive CD8+ T cells sorted from blood. The receptors derive from a young man in good health.

This clone was picked up a small number of times. The V call is TRBV4-1, the J call TRBJ1-6; D perhaps matches TRBD1 (6 bases). The V and J ends lost 0 bases and 4 bases respectively, with 10 bases between them. CDR1 and CDR2 from the germline V gene are MGHRA and YSYEKL. CDR3 length equals 16 residues. CDR3 sequence reads: CASSQEQGLYNSPLHF. CDR3 bases: TGCGCCAGCAGCCAAGAACAGGGCCTTTATAATTCACCCCTCCACTTT.

The chain employs TRBV19 and TRBJ2-7, with 8 bases lining up with TRBD2. Trimming at V came to 4 bases and at J to 3 bases, leaving 14 bases not matched to a gene. In germline, CDR1 is LNHDA, CDR2 SQIVND (reference sequence). CDR3 length equals 17 residues. Written as DNA, the CDR3 is TGTGCCAGTAGTAACCGTTTCGTGACTAGCGAGATCTACGAGCAGTACTTC. The encoded protein is CASSNRFVTSEIYEQYF.

This chain joins TRBV2 and TRBJ1-6; a weak D match, TRBD1 (5 bases). The CDR3 runs to 16 residues. Per the germline V gene, CDR1 is SNHLY and CDR2 is FYNNEI. Trimming shortened V by 4 bases and J by 8 bases, and 18 bases separated the two germline ends. Here the CDR3 reads CASSVGGLAADSPLHF. The CDR3 DNA is TGTGCCAGCAGTGTGGGGGGACTGGCTGCGGATTCACCCCTCCACTTT.

The chain carries TRBV6-6 and TRBJ2-3; D remains ambiguous. This CDR3 contains 14 residues. The V end lost 5 bases, the J end lost 2 bases, and 11 bases lay between the germline ends. Germline CDR1 and CDR2: MNHNY and SVGAGI (reference sequence). CDR3 nucleotide sequence: TGTGCCAGCAGTCGGATCTCTTACACAGATACGCAGTATTTT. This translates into CASSRISYTDTQYF.

The chain employs TRBV7-9 and TRBJ2-5; TRBD2 agrees at 14 bases. V dropped 6 bases and J dropped 2; count of bases not matched to a gene: 11. Germline V gene data show CDR1 as SEHNR and CDR2 as FQNEAQ (reference sequence). CDR3 length: 18 amino acids. The CDR3 sequence is CASRGGLAGGSRQETQYF. As DNA, the CDR3 is TGTGCCAGCAGGGGCGGACTAGCGGGGGGTTCACGTCAAGAGACCCAGTACTTC.

This chain joins TRBV11-2 and TRBJ2-1; 8 nucleotides match TRBD1. V was pared by 5 bases and J by 2 bases, with 5 bases of the junction left unmatched. The CDR3 is made up of 15 amino acids. Per the germline V gene, CDR1 is SGHAT and CDR2 is FQNNGV. In DNA, the CDR3 is TGTGCCAGCAGCCTCGGACAGGGAACCTACAATGAGCAGTTCTTC. Its translation is CASSLGQGTYNEQFF.

This clone occurred once. The chain has TRBV5-4 and TRBJ2-7; 10 nucleotides agree with TRBD2. After removal of 4 bases from V and 0 bases from J, the junction contained 7 bases not matched to a gene. Germline loops: CDR1 SGHNT, CDR2 YYREEE (reference sequence). The CDR3 is 16 amino acids. The CDR3 DNA sequence: TGTGCCAGCAGCCAGGGGGGACTAGCGAGCTCCTACGAGCAGTACTTC. Translation gives CASSQGGLASSYEQYF.

This clone was seen just once. The CDR3 sequence is CASSKTGYTEAFF. The CDR3 DNA follows: TGTGCCAGCAGTAAAACAGGGTATACTGAAGCTTTCTTT. The rearrangement joins TRBV27 to TRBJ1-1; maybe TRBD1 (6 bases). CDR1 MNHEY and CDR2 SMNVEV come from the germline V gene (reference sequence). Deletions cut 5 bases from V and 5 bases from J, with 12 bases between. This CDR3 contains 13 residues.

The gene calls are TRBV7-9 and TRBJ2-1, with TRBD2 matching 7 bases. V gave up 5 bases and J gave up 10 bases; unmatched junction bases: 20. Per germline, CDR1 SEHNR and CDR2 FQNEAQ (reference sequence). CDR3 size: 17 residues. CDR3 coding DNA: TGTGCCAGCAGCCCAGATGGTGGGGGAGGGCCATCTATCGAGCAGTTCTTC. It codes for CASSPDGGGGPSIEQFF.

A word on this clone: This same CDR3 is encoded by further DNA sequences in the sample. The chain joins TRBV25-1 to TRBJ1-1; D ambiguous. In germline, CDR1 is MGHDK, CDR2 SYGVNS. CDR3 size: 12 residues. V lost 2 bases to trimming and J lost 3 bases, with 4 bases between them. CDR3 in amino acids: CASSEGYTEAFF. CDR3 in DNA: TGTGCCAGCAGTGAAGGGTACACTGAAGCTTTCTTT.

The V call is TRBV7-9, the J call TRBJ2-6; D unclear. Germline V gives CDR1 SEHNR, CDR2 FQNEAQ (reference sequence). V lost 5 bases and J lost 0, with 14 bases in between. This CDR3 has 17 amino acids. CDR3 sequence reads: CASSTTDGHSGANVLTF. CDR3 DNA: TGTGCCAGCAGCACCACCGACGGCCACTCTGGGGCCAACGTCCTGACTTTC.

This chain uses TRBV27 with TRBJ2-7; maybe TRBD2 (6 bases). The CDR3 is 14 amino acids. Germline V gene sequence: CDR1 MNHEY, CDR2 SMNVEV (reference sequence). Trimming pared 7 bases from V and 4 bases from J, leaving 17 bases between. For the CDR3, the DNA is TGTGCCAGCAACAATGGGGGAGGCGCTTACGAGCAGTACTTC. Translating it yields CASNNGGGAYEQYF.

V and J are TRBV28 and TRBJ1-1, with D uncertain. This CDR3 region has 14 residues. Trimming took off 5 bases at V and 0 bases at J, with 10 bases between the two ends. Germline values: CDR1 MDHEN, CDR2 SYDVKM. The DNA for the CDR3 is TGTGCCAGCAGTACCCGACACTTGAACACTGAAGCTTTCTTT. Amino acids: CASSTRHLNTEAFF.

This chain joins TRBV4-1 and TRBJ2-1, with D unresolved. Per the germline V gene, CDR1 is MGHRA and CDR2 is YSYEKL. The CDR3 is 15 amino acids. V was cut by 4 bases and J by 0 bases, with 10 bases left in between. The CDR3 loop reads CASSLAVSSYNEQFF. The CDR3 DNA reads as TGCGCCAGCAGCCTGGCGGTAAGCTCCTACAATGAGCAGTTCTTC.

The chain couples TRBV5-8 to TRBJ2-3; D remains unclear. V shed 4 bases and J shed 5 bases, with 8 bases lying between them. The CDR3 extends over 12 amino acids. The germline V gene has CDR1 SGHTS and CDR2 YDEGEE. CDR3 bases: TGTGCCAGCAGCGAGCGAGGAGATACGCAGTATTTT. Translation: CASSERGDTQYF.

Details on this clone: At the DNA level, this CDR3 is encoded by other sequences in the same sample as well. The J gene is TRBJ1-1, the V gene TRBV4-1; no definite D call. Germline loops: CDR1 MGHRA, CDR2 YSYEKL. This CDR3 has 12 amino acids. V was cut by 1 base and J by 5 bases, with 5 bases left in between. CDR3 sequence: CASSQGRTEAFF. DNA of the CDR3: TGCGCCAGCAGCCAAGGAAGGACTGAAGCTTTCTTT.

The chain combines TRBV15 with TRBJ2-7; D ambiguous. CDR1 LNHNV and CDR2 YYDKDF come from the germline V gene (reference sequence). V lost 1 base and J lost 7, with 17 bases in between. This CDR3 has 15 amino acids. CDR3: CATSRGDVQSSEQYF. CDR3 nucleotides: TGTGCCACCAGCAGAGGTGACGTCCAGAGTTCAGAGCAGTACTTC.

The J gene is TRBJ2-3, the V gene TRBV19; D is perhaps TRBD1 (6 bases). The CDR3 extends over 17 amino acids. Trimming stripped 4 bases from V and 4 bases from J, with 21 bases between. Looked up from germline, CDR1 is LNHDA and CDR2 is SQIVND (reference sequence). Written as DNA, the CDR3 is TGTGCCAGTAGTACCCTCATTGAGGGGGTCGGGTCAGATACGCAGTATTTT. Protein sequence: CASSTLIEGVGSDTQYF.

The V and J genes are TRBV10-2 and TRBJ2-7; no firm D call. Trimming removed 3 bases at V and 5 bases at J, with 14 bases between. Germline V gene sequence: CDR1 WSHSY, CDR2 SAAADI. The CDR3 consists of 14 residues. The CDR3 is CASSDPWAADEQYF. The CDR3 nucleotides are TGCGCCAGCAGTGACCCCTGGGCGGCGGACGAGCAGTACTTC.

The J gene is TRBJ1-1, the V gene TRBV7-9, with D tentatively TRBD1 (5 bases). This CDR3 spans 14 amino acids. V dropped 2 bases and J dropped 3 bases, with 10 bases sitting between them. CDR1 is SEHNR, CDR2 FQNEAQ, per germline (reference sequence). The CDR3 protein is CASSLFPGHTEAFF. CDR3 DNA sequence: TGTGCCAGCAGCTTATTTCCGGGGCACACTGAAGCTTTCTTT.

This chain joins TRBV19 and TRBJ1-1, with D uncertain. Trimming left V 9 bases short and J 2 bases short, with 13 bases between. The germline V gene has CDR1 LNHDA and CDR2 SQIVND (reference sequence). The CDR3 has 13 amino acids. The chain's CDR3 is CASLGRSNTEAFF. CDR3 nucleotides: TGTGCCAGCCTGGGAAGGTCAAACACTGAAGCTTTCTTT. Supplemented by reference TRBV19 and TRBJ1-1, the full variable domain reads DGGITQSPKYLFRKEGQNVTLSCEQNLNHDAMYWYRQDPGQGLRLIYYSQIVNDFQKGDIAEGYSVSREKKESFPLTVTSAQKNPTAFYLCASLGRSNTEAFFGQGTRLTVV.

The DNA of the CDR3 is TGTGCCAGCAGCCCGCCAGGGGGGATCGCAGATACGCAGTATTTT. It codes for CASSPPGGIADTQYF. The chain links TRBV9 to TRBJ2-3, with D maybe TRBD1 (7 bases). V lost 4 bases, J lost 4 bases, and 16 bases lay in between. Germline CDR1 and CDR2: SGDLS and YYNGEE. CDR3 length equals 15 residues.

V is TRBV2 and J is TRBJ1-3, with D hard to call. V lost 2 bases, J lost 0 bases, and 8 bases lay in between. This CDR3 is 15 amino acids long. Looked up from germline, CDR1 is SNHLY and CDR2 is FYNNEI. The CDR3 loop is CASSEPGSSGNTIYF. CDR3 in DNA: TGTGCCAGCAGTGAACCGGGGAGCTCTGGAAACACCATATATTTT.

The rearrangement uses TRBV5-1 and TRBJ2-7, with no clear D. V was pared by 4 bases and J by 0 bases, with 17 bases between. CDR3 length: 16 residues. The germline V gene has CDR1 SGHRS and CDR2 YFSETQ. CDR3 region: CASSGDTATFSYEQYF. In nucleotides, the CDR3 is TGCGCCAGCAGCGGCGACACTGCCACGTTCTCCTACGAGCAGTACTTC.

The chain uses TRBV4-1 and TRBJ1-2; the D gene is possibly TRBD1 (5 bases). V lost 4 bases and J lost 3, with 18 bases in between. Germline CDR1 MGHRA, CDR2 YSYEKL. CDR3 size: 16 residues. The CDR3 is CASSPPGGWKDYGYTF. CDR3 in DNA: TGCGCCAGCAGCCCCCCGGGGGGTTGGAAGGACTATGGCTACACCTTC.

Notes on this clone: The same CDR3 is also encoded by other DNA sequences in this sample. The chain combines TRBV9 with TRBJ2-1; D gene ambiguous. The CDR3 sequence is 12 residues long. V shed 4 bases and J shed 3 bases, with 5 bases lying between them. Germline loops: CDR1 SGDLS, CDR2 YYNGEE. CDR3 nucleotide sequence: TGTGCCAGCAGCTTGGACTACAATGAGCAGTTCTTC. Its translation is CASSLDYNEQFF. Supplemented by reference TRBV9 and TRBJ2-1, the full variable domain reads DSGVTQTPKHLITATGQRVTLRCSPRSGDLSVYWYQQSLDQGLQFLIQYYNGEERAKGNILERFSAQQFPDLHSELNLSSLELGDSALYFCASSLDYNEQFFGPGTRLTVL.

The CDR3 is CASSELTEAFF. CDR3 DNA sequence: TGCGCCAGCAGTGAGCTCACTGAAGCTTTCTTT. V is TRBV10-2 and J is TRBJ1-1; D is ambiguous. V lost 2 bases to trimming and J lost 4 bases, with 2 bases between them. The CDR3 has 11 amino acids. Per germline, CDR1 WSHSY and CDR2 SAAADI.

The genes are TRBV4-1 and TRBJ1-1, with D possibly matching TRBD1 (6 bases). Trimming pared 3 bases from V and 6 bases from J, leaving 11 bases between. The germline gives CDR1 MGHRA, CDR2 YSYEKL. The CDR3 contains 13 residues. The CDR3 sequence is CASSQGATPEAFF. The CDR3 region has the DNA TGCGCCAGCAGCCAGGGGGCTACGCCTGAAGCTTTCTTT.

The gene calls are TRBV13 and TRBJ2-7; 7 nucleotides agree with TRBD1. Germline CDR1 reads PRHDT; CDR2 reads FYEKMQ (reference sequence). V was clipped by 4 bases and J by 10 bases; unmatched bases: 10. This CDR3 spans 13 amino acids. CDR3 sequence reads: CASSYEGQPPQYF. DNA for the CDR3: TGTGCCAGCAGCTACGAGGGACAGCCTCCTCAGTACTTC.